These 4 T cell receptor beta chains were all obtained from the same sample, sequenced in a study of T cell changes during pregnancy in multiple sclerosis. Using immunoSEQ multiplex PCR, the repertoire was profiled, and TCRdb retains in-frame clones only, with some absent. Counted here are roughly 80,000 clones, approximately 92% occurring once; the ten biggest clones make up under 1.3%. Sequenced here: peripheral blood, sampled in the first trimester of pregnancy. The receptors derive from a female donor with multiple sclerosis, enrolled in a pregnancy study.

V is TRBV12-5 and J is TRBJ2-3, with 7 bases lining up with TRBD1. The CDR3 consists of 20 residues. Germline V gene sequence: CDR1 LGHNT, CDR2 FRNRAP. The V and J ends lost 3 bases and 9 bases, in that order; junction bases with no gene match: 27. CDR3 region: CASGFNTKLKKTTGINTQYF. In DNA, the CDR3 is TGTGCTAGTGGTTTTAATACCAAGTTGAAAAAAACGACAGGGATCAACACGCAGTATTTT.

Remarks on this clone: At one end the junction does not follow the germline gene, possibly because of a read error. The chain employs TRBV5-4 and TRBJ1-2, with D perhaps TRBD1 (5 bases). CDR1 SGHNT and CDR2 YYREEE come from the germline V gene (reference sequence). This CDR3 region has 13 residues. CDR3 in DNA: TGTGCCAGCAACTTGGGGGGAGACTATGGCTACACCTTC. Its translation: CASNLGGDYGYTF.

CDR3 sequence: CASSLGAGLGTEAFF. CDR3 sequence (DNA): TGTGCCAGCAGCTTAGGTGCGGGATTGGGCACTGAAGCTTTCTTT. The rearrangement joins TRBV11-2 to TRBJ1-1; no definite D call. The CDR3 runs 15 residues. Trimming removed 1 base from V and 4 bases from J, with 13 bases in between. CDR1 and CDR2 (germline): SGHAT, FQNNGV.

The V call is TRBV2, the J call TRBJ1-3, with TRBD1 matching over 7 bases. Trimming at V came to 6 bases and at J to 1 base, leaving 6 bases not matched to a gene. Looked up from germline, CDR1 is SNHLY and CDR2 is FYNNEI. CDR3 length: 15 residues. CDR3 loop: CASRETGDSGNTIYF. As DNA, the CDR3 is TGTGCCAGCAGGGAAACAGGGGATTCTGGAAACACCATATATTTT. Supplemented by reference TRBV2 and TRBJ1-3, the full variable domain reads EPEVTQTPSHQVTQMGQEVILRCVPISNHLYFYWYRQILGQKVEFLVSFYNNEISEKSEIFDDQFSVERPDGSNFTLKIRSTKLEDSAMYFCASRETGDSGNTIYFGEGSWLTVV.